This record looks at one TCR beta chain sequence and its context. Its matching antigen is unknown. Following RNA extraction, reverse transcription yielded cDNA that acted as the sequencing template. Here immunoSEQ multiplex PCR was the method, and the copy in TCRdb shows in-frame clones only, minus some. Of 180,000 or so clones in the sample, 45% to 60% were seen once. This entry belongs to a study of CD8+ T cells in alopecia areata. The length of the CDR3 is 12 residues. CDR1 is SEHNR and CDR2 is FQNEAQ in the germline V gene (reference sequence). The treatment here: oral pan-JAK inhibitor, 5-10 mg twice daily. Researchers gathered lesional scalp punch biopsies and peripheral blood from patients with alopecia areata. Sorting from PBMCs produced CD4+ and CD8+ T cells. Points from the study as a whole: There were many expanded lesional clones persisting in scalp and blood during tofacitinib.

This receptor was identified in a human donor with alopecia areata. The source was CD8+ T cells sorted from blood, collected at approximately week 51, from a patient treated with tofacitinib. The gene calls are TRBV7-9 and TRBJ2-7; the D gene is possibly TRBD2 (5 bases). The DNA end is more similar to TRBJ2-5, so the J call may be wrong. The DNA of the CDR3 is TGTGCCAGCAGCTTAGTAGCGGAGACCCAGTACTTC. Translation gives CASSLVAETQYF.